The rows below give T cell receptor beta chains drawn from one sample of a study of T cell repertoires in cytomegalovirus infection. Via MiXCR, TCRdb re-called the reads, giving one row per CDR3 protein. This table has approximately 280,000 distinct CDR3 sequences, about 20% appearing once. These receptors' antigens are unknown. This material consisted of cultured PBMCs, taken from culture after CMV antigen stimulation. The source is a human donor in good health (CMV status not recorded). Some clones in this sample may be carry-over from other donors' samples. The CDR3 runs from the conserved cysteine through the conserved F or W. A D gene is named only where the DNA matches it firmly. Rows may omit the clone size; those that give it use once, few, many or a size class.

D gene: NA; V gene: TRBV10-3; J gene: TRBJ1-2; clone size: NA; CDR3 DNA: TGTGCCATCAGATCATTGGACTATGGCTACACCTTC; CDR3 protein: CAIRSLDYGYTF
D gene: TRBD1; V gene: TRBV19; J gene: TRBJ1-2; clone size: few; CDR3 DNA: TGTGCCAGTAGTATACCCAATCTCTACAGGGGATACCAGCTAGACTATGGCTACACCTTC; CDR3 protein: CASSIPNLYRGYQLDYGYTF
D gene: TRBD2; V gene: TRBV20-1; J gene: TRBJ2-7; clone size: NA; CDR3 DNA: TGCAGTGCTAGTCGACTAGCAAGTTCGGCCGAGCAGTACTTC; CDR3 protein: CSASRLASSAEQYF
D gene: NA; V gene: TRBV28; J gene: TRBJ1-2; clone size: many; CDR3 DNA: TGTGCCAGCAGTTTATTTCGTCTGAGTAACTATGGCTACACCTTC; CDR3 protein: CASSLFRLSNYGYTF
D gene: NA; V gene: TRBV6-1; J gene: TRBJ1-1; clone size: NA; CDR3 DNA: TGTGCCAGCAGTGAAGATCCCCTGGGGAACACTGAAGCTTTCTTT; CDR3 protein: CASSEDPLGNTEAFF
D gene: NA; V gene: TRBV12-3/TRBV12-4; J gene: TRBJ2-7; clone size: NA; CDR3 DNA: TGTGCCAGCAGCCTCAGGGGACCGATGACTAGCCGGAGCTCCTACGAGCAGTACTTC; CDR3 protein: CASSLRGPMTSRSSYEQYF
D gene: TRBD2; V gene: TRBV7-2; J gene: TRBJ2-3; clone size: few; CDR3 DNA: TGTGCCAGCGGGACTAGCGTCGGCACAGATACGCAGTATTTT; CDR3 protein: CASGTSVGTDTQYF
D gene: TRBD2; V gene: TRBV5-1; J gene: TRBJ2-1; clone size: NA; CDR3 DNA: TGCGCCAGCAGCTTTACAGCGGGAGGTTACAATGAGCAGTTCTTC; CDR3 protein: CASSFTAGGYNEQFF
D gene: NA; V gene: TRBV18; J gene: TRBJ1-1; clone size: many; CDR3 DNA: TGTGCCAGCTCACCTCATGACCAGATGAACACTGAAGCTTTCTTT; CDR3 protein: CASSPHDQMNTEAFF
D gene: TRBD2; V gene: TRBV20-1; J gene: TRBJ2-1; clone size: NA; CDR3 DNA: TGCAGTGCTAGAGGGACTAGCGGGAGGGATTACAATGAGCAGTTCTTC; CDR3 protein: CSARGTSGRDYNEQFF
D gene: NA; V gene: TRBV6-5; J gene: TRBJ2-1; clone size: many; CDR3 DNA: TGTGCCAGCAGTTACAGGCTTTCCTACAATGAGCAGTTCTTC; CDR3 protein: CASSYRLSYNEQFF
D gene: TRBD2; V gene: TRBV20-1; J gene: TRBJ2-1; clone size: few; CDR3 DNA: TGCAGTGCTAGGGAGGGACTAGCGGGACTTCGCTCCTACAATGAGCAGTTCTTC; CDR3 protein: CSAREGLAGLRSYNEQFF
D gene: NA; V gene: TRBV12-3/TRBV12-4; J gene: TRBJ1-2; clone size: NA; CDR3 DNA: TGTGCCAGCAGCTATTACCAGGGAACCCATGGCTACACCTTC; CDR3 protein: CASSYYQGTHGYTF
D gene: NA; V gene: TRBV4-2; J gene: TRBJ2-3; clone size: NA; CDR3 DNA: TGTGCCAGCAGCCAAGTACCGGGCGGGAAAACAGATACGCAGTATTTT; CDR3 protein: CASSQVPGGKTDTQYF
D gene: NA; V gene: TRBV6-1; J gene: TRBJ2-5; clone size: NA; CDR3 DNA: TGTGCCAGCAGTGACAGTTTTCAAACTAGCTTGCGGAAGACCCAGTACTTC; CDR3 protein: CASSDSFQTSLRKTQYF
D gene: NA; V gene: TRBV28; J gene: TRBJ2-1; clone size: NA; CDR3 DNA: TGTGCCAGCAGCCCAGTCTATCCTGATGAGCAGTTCTTC; CDR3 protein: CASSPVYPDEQFF
D gene: TRBD1; V gene: TRBV12-3/TRBV12-4; J gene: TRBJ1-2; clone size: many; CDR3 DNA: TGTGCCAGCAGTGGATCCGGGACAGGGGGCGATGGCTACACCTTC; CDR3 protein: CASSGSGTGGDGYTF
D gene: NA; V gene: TRBV10-3; J gene: TRBJ2-5; clone size: NA; CDR3 DNA: TGTGCCATCACCGGGACAAATCAAGAGACCCAGTACTTC; CDR3 protein: CAITGTNQETQYF
D gene: NA; V gene: TRBV7-8; J gene: TRBJ2-6; clone size: NA; CDR3 DNA: TGTGCCAGCAGCTTAGCCGTACAGACATCTGGGGCCAACGTCCTGACTTTC; CDR3 protein: CASSLAVQTSGANVLTF
D gene: NA; V gene: TRBV28; J gene: TRBJ2-1; clone size: few; CDR3 DNA: TGTGCCAGCAGTTTACCAGGGAGTAGCGGACAATACAATGAGCAGTTCTTC; CDR3 protein: CASSLPGSSGQYNEQFF
D gene: TRBD1; V gene: TRBV7-2; J gene: TRBJ2-5; clone size: many; CDR3 DNA: TGTGCCAGCAGCTTAAATTTGGTCGCAGGGGGCGGAGAGACCCAGTACTTC; CDR3 protein: CASSLNLVAGGGETQYF
D gene: NA; V gene: TRBV7-2; J gene: TRBJ1-1; clone size: many; CDR3 DNA: TGTGCCAGCAGCCGTGACCTCCCCACTGAAGCTTTCTTT; CDR3 protein: CASSRDLPTEAFF
D gene: NA; V gene: TRBV10-3; J gene: TRBJ2-3; clone size: NA; CDR3 DNA: TGTGCCATCAGTGGGCTAGGCGGGGCAGATACGCAGTATTTT; CDR3 protein: CAISGLGGADTQYF
D gene: TRBD2; V gene: TRBV5-1; J gene: TRBJ2-1; clone size: NA; CDR3 DNA: TGCGCCAGCAGACCGACTAGCGCGTTAAATGAGCAGTTCTTC; CDR3 protein: CASRPTSALNEQFF
D gene: NA; V gene: TRBV10-3; J gene: TRBJ2-7; clone size: NA; CDR3 DNA: TGTGCCATCGGAAACTCGGTGGACGAGCAGTACTTC; CDR3 protein: CAIGNSVDEQYF
D gene: NA; V gene: TRBV7-3; J gene: TRBJ2-7; clone size: NA; CDR3 DNA: TGTGCCAGCAGCTTATTTGGGGACGGGGACTACGAGCAGTACTTC; CDR3 protein: CASSLFGDGDYEQYF
D gene: NA; V gene: TRBV6-1; J gene: TRBJ2-2; clone size: many; CDR3 DNA: TGTGCCAGCAGTTTGTTTCCGGACGGAAACACCGGGGAGCTGTTTTTT; CDR3 protein: CASSLFPDGNTGELFF
D gene: NA; V gene: TRBV29-1; J gene: TRBJ1-2; clone size: NA; CDR3 DNA: TGCAGCGTCGTAGGAACAGACTATGGCTACACCTTC; CDR3 protein: CSVVGTDYGYTF